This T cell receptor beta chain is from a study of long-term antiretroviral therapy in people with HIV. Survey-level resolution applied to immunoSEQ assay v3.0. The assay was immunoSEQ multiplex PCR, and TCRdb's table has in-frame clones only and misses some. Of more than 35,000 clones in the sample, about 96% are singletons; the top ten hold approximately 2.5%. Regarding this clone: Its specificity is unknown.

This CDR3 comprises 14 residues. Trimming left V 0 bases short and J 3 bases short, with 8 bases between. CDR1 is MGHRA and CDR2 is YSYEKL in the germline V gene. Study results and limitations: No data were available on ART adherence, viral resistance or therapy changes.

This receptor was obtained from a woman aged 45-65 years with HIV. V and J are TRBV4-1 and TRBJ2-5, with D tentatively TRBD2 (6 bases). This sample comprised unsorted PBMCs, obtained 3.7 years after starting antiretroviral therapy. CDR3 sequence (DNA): TGCGCCAGCAGCCAAGATTGGGGGGAAGAGACCCAGTACTTC. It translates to CASSQDWGEETQYF.